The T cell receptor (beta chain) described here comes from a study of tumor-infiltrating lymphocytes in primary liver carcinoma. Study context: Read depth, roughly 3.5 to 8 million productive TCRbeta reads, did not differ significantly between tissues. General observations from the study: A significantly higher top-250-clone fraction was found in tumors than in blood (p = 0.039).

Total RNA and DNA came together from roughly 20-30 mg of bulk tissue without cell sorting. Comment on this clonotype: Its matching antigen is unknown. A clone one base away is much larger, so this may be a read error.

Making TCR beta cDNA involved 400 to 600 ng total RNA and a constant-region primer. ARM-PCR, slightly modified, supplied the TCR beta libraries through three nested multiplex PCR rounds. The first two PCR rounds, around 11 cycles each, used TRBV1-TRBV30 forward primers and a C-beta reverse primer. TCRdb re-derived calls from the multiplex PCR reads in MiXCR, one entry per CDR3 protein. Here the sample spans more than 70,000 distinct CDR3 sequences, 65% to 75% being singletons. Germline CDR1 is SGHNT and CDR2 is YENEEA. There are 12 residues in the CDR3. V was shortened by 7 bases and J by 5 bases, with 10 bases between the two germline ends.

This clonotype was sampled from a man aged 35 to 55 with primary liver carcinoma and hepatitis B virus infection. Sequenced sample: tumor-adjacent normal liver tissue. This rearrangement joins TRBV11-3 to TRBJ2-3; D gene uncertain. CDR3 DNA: TGTGCCAGCAACTTCAATGAAGATACGCAGTATTTT. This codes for CASNFNEDTQYF.